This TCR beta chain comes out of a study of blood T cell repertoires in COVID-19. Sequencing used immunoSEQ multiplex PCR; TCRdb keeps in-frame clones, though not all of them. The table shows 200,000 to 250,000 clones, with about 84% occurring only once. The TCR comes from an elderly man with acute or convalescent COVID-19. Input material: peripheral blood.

The CDR3: CASSQFNTEETQYF. In nucleotides, the CDR3 is TGTGCCAGCAGCCAATTCAACACCGAAGAGACCCAGTACTTC. This chain links TRBV14 with TRBJ2-5, with D unresolved. Germline CDR1 is SGHDN and CDR2 is FVKESK. Trimming removed 2 bases from V and 3 bases from J, with 10 bases in between. The CDR3 covers 14 residues.